A selection of T cell receptor beta chains follows, all from one sample in a study of T cell changes during pregnancy in multiple sclerosis. Sequenced by immunoSEQ multiplex PCR; TCRdb stores in-frame clones only, minus some. Among under 40,000 clones listed, roughly 90% were seen once. This material consisted of CD8+ T cells from peripheral blood mononuclear cells, taken after pregnancy. Receptors were obtained from a female donor with multiple sclerosis, enrolled in a pregnancy study. Each CDR3 is given with its conserved first and last residue. Each record gives: V gene, CDR3 protein.

v_call: TRBV29-1; cdr3_aa: CSVVGGAKNIQYF
v_call: TRBV11-2; cdr3_aa: CASSRTLGTAYNEQFF
v_call: TRBV5-5; cdr3_aa: CASSPGDTEAFF
v_call: TRBV29-1; cdr3_aa: CSVAGSSTYNEQFF
v_call: TRBV20-1; cdr3_aa: CAGRGQEKLFF
v_call: TRBV5-5; cdr3_aa: CASTVQGNTEAFF
v_call: TRBV20-1; cdr3_aa: CSARQDTEAFF
v_call: TRBV29-1; cdr3_aa: CSGYYGKGPGPTEAFF
v_call: TRBV19; cdr3_aa: CASSIRPGANYGYTF
v_call: TRBV4-1; cdr3_aa: CASSQVGGRDTQYF
v_call: TRBV27; cdr3_aa: CASSFRGGGFEPQHF
v_call: TRBV7-8; cdr3_aa: CASSPGTVMNTEAFF
v_call: TRBV13; cdr3_aa: CASSLAGNEKLFF
v_call: TRBV18; cdr3_aa: CASMAGGPREQFF
v_call: TRBV6-4; cdr3_aa: CASSDPGQGPFF
v_call: TRBV6-5; cdr3_aa: CASNPGQLTEAFF
v_call: TRBV4-2; cdr3_aa: CASSLNRDNEKLFF
v_call: TRBV4-3; cdr3_aa: CASSQVRGTGDEKLFF
v_call: TRBV5-6; cdr3_aa: CASSLSVATNEKLFF
v_call: TRBV5-6; cdr3_aa: CASSLPGLVYNEQFF
v_call: TRBV4-3; cdr3_aa: CASSLDSGYTDTQYF
v_call: TRBV7-9; cdr3_aa: CASSAPEGGTYEQYF
v_call: TRBV11-1; cdr3_aa: CASNGGLRPYEQYF
v_call: TRBV5-6; cdr3_aa: CASSSSYGVNTEAFF
v_call: TRBV7-3; cdr3_aa: CASSASGGLLDEQFF
v_call: TRBV27; cdr3_aa: CASSLGARGNQPQHF
v_call: TRBV27; cdr3_aa: CASSLDSKASYEQYF
v_call: TRBV4-3; cdr3_aa: CASSQVSDYGYTF
v_call: TRBV2; cdr3_aa: CASSEERSSGGVTDTQYF
v_call: TRBV9; cdr3_aa: CASSVGRGSGNTIYF
v_call: TRBV7-2; cdr3_aa: CASSPMAGDTQYF
v_call: TRBV15; cdr3_aa: CATSRDTQGYEQYF
v_call: TRBV14; cdr3_aa: CASSRTAVNTEAFF
v_call: TRBV15; cdr3_aa: CATSRDRTPGGGEGYTF
v_call: TRBV11-2; cdr3_aa: CASSLDHGGEQYF
v_call: TRBV4-1; cdr3_aa: CASSHPSPAGGRFVGNEQFF
v_call: TRBV7-9; cdr3_aa: CASSQDRDTGELFF
v_call: TRBV7-9; cdr3_aa: CASSRVGQGYGYTF
v_call: TRBV5-5; cdr3_aa: CASSGGAAGAFF
v_call: TRBV9; cdr3_aa: CASSPRDRPFYGEKLFF
v_call: TRBV14; cdr3_aa: CASSEAGSYNEQFF
v_call: TRBV7-9; cdr3_aa: CASRPPDRGGTEAFF
v_call: TRBV7-8; cdr3_aa: CASSLAAISSYNSPLHF
v_call: TRBV12-5; cdr3_aa: CASNNEQFF
v_call: TRBV7-9; cdr3_aa: CASSEDRARPYEQYF
v_call: TRBV4-2; cdr3_aa: CASSQVDGGGYNEQFF
v_call: TRBV19; cdr3_aa: CASTKTTGEADTQYF
v_call: TRBV5-4; cdr3_aa: CASSWGPGQGNIPYGYTF
v_call: TRBV11-2; cdr3_aa: CASVDEGDEAFF
v_call: TRBV7-3; cdr3_aa: CASSYLGGGDTDTQYF
v_call: TRBV6-7; cdr3_aa: CASSGQRNQPQHF
v_call: TRBV7-3; cdr3_aa: CASSFKTGELFF